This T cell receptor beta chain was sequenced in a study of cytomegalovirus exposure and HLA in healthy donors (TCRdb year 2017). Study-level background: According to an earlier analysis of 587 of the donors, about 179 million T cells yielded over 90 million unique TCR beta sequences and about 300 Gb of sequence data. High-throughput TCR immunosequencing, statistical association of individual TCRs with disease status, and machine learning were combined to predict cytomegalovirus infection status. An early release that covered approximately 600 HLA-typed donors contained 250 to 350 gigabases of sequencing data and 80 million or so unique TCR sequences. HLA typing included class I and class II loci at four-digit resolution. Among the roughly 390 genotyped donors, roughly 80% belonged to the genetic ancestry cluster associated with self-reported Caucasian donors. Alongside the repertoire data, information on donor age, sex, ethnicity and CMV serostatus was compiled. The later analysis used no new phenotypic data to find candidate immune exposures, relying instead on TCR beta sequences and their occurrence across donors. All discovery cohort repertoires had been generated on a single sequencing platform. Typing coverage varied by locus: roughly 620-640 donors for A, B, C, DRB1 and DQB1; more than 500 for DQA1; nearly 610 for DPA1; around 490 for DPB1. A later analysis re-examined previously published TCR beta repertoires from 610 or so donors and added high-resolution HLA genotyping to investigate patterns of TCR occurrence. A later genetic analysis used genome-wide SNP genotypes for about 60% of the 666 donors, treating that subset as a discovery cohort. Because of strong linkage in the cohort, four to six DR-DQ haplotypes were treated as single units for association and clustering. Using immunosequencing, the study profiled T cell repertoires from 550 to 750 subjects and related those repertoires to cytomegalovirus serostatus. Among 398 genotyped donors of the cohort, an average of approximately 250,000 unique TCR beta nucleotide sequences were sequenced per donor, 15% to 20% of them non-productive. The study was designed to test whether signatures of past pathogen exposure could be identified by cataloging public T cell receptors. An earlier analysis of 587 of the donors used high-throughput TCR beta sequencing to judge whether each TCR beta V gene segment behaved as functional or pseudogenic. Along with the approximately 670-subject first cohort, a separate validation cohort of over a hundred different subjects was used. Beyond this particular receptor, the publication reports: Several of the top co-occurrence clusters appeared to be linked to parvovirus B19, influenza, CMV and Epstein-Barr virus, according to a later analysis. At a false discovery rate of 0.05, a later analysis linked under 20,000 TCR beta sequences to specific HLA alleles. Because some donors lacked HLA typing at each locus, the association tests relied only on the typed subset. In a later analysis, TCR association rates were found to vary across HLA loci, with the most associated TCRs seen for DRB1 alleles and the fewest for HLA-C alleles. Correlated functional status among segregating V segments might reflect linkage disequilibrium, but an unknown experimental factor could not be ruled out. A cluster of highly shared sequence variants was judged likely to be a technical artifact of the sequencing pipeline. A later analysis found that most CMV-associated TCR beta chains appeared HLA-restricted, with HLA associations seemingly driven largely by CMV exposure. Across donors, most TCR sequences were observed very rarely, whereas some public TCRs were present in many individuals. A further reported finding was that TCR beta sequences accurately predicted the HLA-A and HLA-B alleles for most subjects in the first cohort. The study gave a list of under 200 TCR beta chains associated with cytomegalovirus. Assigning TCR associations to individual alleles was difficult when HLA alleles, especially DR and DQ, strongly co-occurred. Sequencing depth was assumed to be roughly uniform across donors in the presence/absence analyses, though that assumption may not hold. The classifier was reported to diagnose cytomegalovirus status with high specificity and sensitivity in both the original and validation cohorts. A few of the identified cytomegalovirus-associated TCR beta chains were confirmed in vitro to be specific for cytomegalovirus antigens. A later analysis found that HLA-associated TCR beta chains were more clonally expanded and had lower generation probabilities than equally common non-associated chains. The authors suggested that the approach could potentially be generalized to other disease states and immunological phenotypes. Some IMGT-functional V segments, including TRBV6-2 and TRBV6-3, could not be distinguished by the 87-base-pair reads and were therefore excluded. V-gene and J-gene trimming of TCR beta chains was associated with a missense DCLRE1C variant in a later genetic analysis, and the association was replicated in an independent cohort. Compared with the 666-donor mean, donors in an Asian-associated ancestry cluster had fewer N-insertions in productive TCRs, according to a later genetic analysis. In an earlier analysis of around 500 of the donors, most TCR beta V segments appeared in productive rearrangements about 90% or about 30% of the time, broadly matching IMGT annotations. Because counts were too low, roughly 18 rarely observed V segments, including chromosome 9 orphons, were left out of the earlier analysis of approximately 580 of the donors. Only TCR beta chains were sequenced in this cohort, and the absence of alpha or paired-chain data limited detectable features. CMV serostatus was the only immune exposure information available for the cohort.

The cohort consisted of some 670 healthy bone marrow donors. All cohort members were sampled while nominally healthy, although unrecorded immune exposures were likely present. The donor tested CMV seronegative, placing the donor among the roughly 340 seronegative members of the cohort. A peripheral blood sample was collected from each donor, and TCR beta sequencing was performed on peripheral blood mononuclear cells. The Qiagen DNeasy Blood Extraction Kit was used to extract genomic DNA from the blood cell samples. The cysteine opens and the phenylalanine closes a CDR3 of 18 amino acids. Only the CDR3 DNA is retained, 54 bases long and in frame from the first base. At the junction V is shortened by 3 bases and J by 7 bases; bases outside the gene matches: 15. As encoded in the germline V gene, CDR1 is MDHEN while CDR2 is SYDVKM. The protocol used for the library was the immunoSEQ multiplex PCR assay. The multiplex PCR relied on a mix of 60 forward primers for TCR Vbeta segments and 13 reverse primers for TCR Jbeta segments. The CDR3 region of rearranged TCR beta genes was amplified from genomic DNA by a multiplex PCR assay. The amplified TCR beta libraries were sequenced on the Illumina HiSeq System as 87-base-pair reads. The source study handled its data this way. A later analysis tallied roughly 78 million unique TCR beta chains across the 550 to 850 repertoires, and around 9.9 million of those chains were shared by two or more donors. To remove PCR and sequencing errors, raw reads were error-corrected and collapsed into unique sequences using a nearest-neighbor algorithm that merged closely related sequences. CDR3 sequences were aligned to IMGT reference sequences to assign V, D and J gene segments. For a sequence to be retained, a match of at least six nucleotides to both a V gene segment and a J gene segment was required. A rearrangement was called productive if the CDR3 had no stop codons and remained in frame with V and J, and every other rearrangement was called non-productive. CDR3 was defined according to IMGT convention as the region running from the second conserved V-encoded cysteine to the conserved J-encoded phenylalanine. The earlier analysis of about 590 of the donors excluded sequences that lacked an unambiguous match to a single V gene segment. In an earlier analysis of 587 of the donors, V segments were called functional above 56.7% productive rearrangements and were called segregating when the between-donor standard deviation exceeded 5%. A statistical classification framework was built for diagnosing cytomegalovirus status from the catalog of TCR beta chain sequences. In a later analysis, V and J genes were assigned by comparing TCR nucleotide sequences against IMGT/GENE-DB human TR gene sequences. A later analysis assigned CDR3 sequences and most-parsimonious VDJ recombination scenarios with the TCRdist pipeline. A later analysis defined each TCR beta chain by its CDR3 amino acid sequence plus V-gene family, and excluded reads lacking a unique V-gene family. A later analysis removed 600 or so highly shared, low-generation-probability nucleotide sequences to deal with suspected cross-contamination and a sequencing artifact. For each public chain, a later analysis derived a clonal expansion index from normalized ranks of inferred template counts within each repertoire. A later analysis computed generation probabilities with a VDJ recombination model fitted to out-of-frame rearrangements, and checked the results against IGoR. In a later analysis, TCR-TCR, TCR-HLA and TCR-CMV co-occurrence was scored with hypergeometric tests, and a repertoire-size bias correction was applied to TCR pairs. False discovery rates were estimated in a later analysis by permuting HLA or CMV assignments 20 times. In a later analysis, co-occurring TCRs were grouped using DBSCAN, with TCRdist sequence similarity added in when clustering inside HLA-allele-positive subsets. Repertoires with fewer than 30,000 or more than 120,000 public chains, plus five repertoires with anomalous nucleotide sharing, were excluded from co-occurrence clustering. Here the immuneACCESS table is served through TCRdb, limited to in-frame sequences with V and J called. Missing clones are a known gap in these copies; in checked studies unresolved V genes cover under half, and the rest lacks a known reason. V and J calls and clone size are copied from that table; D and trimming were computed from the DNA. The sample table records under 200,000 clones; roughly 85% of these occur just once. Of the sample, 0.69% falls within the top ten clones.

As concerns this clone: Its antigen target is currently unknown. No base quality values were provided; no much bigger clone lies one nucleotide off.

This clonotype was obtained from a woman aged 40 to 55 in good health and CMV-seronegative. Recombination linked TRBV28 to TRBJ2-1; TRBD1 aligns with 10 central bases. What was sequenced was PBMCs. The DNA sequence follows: TGTGCCAGCAGTTTTCACTACCGCAGACAGGGGGCGACGAATGAGCAGTTCTTC. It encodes CASSFHYRRQGATNEQFF. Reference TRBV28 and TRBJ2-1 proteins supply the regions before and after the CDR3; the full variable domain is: DVKVTQSSRYLVKRTGEKVFLECVQDMDHENMFWYRQDPGLGLRLIYFSYDVKMKEKGDIPEGYSVSREKKERFSLILESASTNQTSMYLCASSFHYRRQGATNEQFFGPGTRLTVL.